Listed below are T cell receptor beta chains from one sample, sequenced in a study of control samples from healthy donors and cancer patients. Repertoires were generated with immunoSEQ multiplex PCR, while TCRdb's copy carries only in-frame clones and drops some. The table records some 100,000 clones, around nine tenths of them present only once. Source material: blood. The receptors derive from a woman in her 50s in good health. CDR3s include the opening cysteine and the closing phenylalanine or tryptophan. D genes are given only for firm matches. The size entry is marked missing in some rows and otherwise reads once, few, many or a size class.

D gene	J gene	V gene	clone size	CDR3 protein	CDR3 DNA
-	TRBJ1-5	TRBV6-2/TRBV6-3	-	CASSYELGADQPQHF	TGTGCCAGCAGTTACGAGCTGGGTGCGGATCAGCCCCAGCATTTT
TRBD2	TRBJ2-1	TRBV15	-	CATSRGLAGSYNEQFF	TGTGCCACCAGCAGAGGGCTAGCGGGTTCCTACAATGAGCAGTTCTTC
-	TRBJ1-2	TRBV30	-	CAWSRQAPYGYTF	TGTGCCTGGAGTCGGCAAGCACCCTATGGCTACACCTTC
-	TRBJ1-2	TRBV7-3	once	CASSFGGPQGYTF	TGTGCCAGCAGCTTCGGGGGTCCGCAGGGCTACACCTTC
-	TRBJ2-2	TRBV21-1	-	CASSKGPRLGGTSGANTGELFF	TGTGCCAGCAGCAAAGGCCCACGCTTAGGGGGGACTAGCGGGGCGAACACCGGGGAGCTGTTTTTT
-	TRBJ2-7	TRBV7-2	few	CASSSAGAVSYEQYF	TGTGCCAGCAGCTCCGCCGGGGCAGTTTCCTACGAGCAGTACTTC
-	TRBJ2-7	TRBV30	-	CAWSVVGSSYEQYF	TGTGCCTGGAGTGTAGTAGGGAGCTCCTACGAGCAGTACTTC
-	TRBJ2-3	TRBV4-3	-	CASSQATVGRDTQYF	TGCGCCAGCAGCCAAGCGACCGTGGGGAGAGATACGCAGTATTTT
-	TRBJ2-1	TRBV12-3/TRBV12-4	-	CASSLVSHEQFF	TGTGCCAGCAGTTTGGTGAGCCATGAGCAGTTCTTC
-	TRBJ2-5	TRBV30	-	CAWSVGPTQYF	TGTGCCTGGAGTGTAGGGCCCACCCAGTACTTC
-	TRBJ1-1	TRBV18	-	CASSPPRRDTEAFF	TGTGCCAGCTCACCACCAAGGAGGGACACTGAAGCTTTCTTT
-	TRBJ2-5	TRBV29-1	-	CSVVSGFMETQYF	TGCAGCGTTGTTTCAGGGTTTATGGAGACCCAGTACTTC
-	TRBJ2-1	TRBV2	-	CARGGTVITYNEQFF	TGTGCCAGAGGGGGAACAGTTATTACCTACAATGAGCAGTTCTTC
TRBD2	TRBJ2-1	TRBV27	-	CASSGGLAGGYSYNEQFF	TGTGCCAGCAGTGGGGGACTAGCGGGGGGCTACTCCTACAATGAGCAGTTCTTC
TRBD1	TRBJ2-1	TRBV29-1	-	CSVSGDRVYEQFF	TGCAGCGTTTCGGGGGACAGGGTATATGAGCAGTTCTTC
-	TRBJ2-1	TRBV5-1	-	CASSSGPLGYLSGHGQFF	TGCGCCAGCAGCTCCGGCCCCCTCGGGTATCTAAGTGGTCACGGGCAGTTCTTC
TRBD1	TRBJ1-6	TRBV27	medium-sized	CASSTGTGGSSPLHF	TGTGCCAGCAGTACAGGGACAGGGGGCAGCTCACCCCTCCACTTT
-	TRBJ1-5	TRBV4-2	-	CASSQAEGVGQPQHF	TGTGCCAGCAGCCAAGCTGAAGGAGTTGGTCAGCCCCAGCATTTT
-	TRBJ1-4	TRBV19	few	CASRLSGTNEKLFF	TGTGCCAGTAGATTAAGTGGAACTAATGAAAAACTGTTTTTT
-	TRBJ1-2	TRBV7-9	-	CASSLRNGYGYTF	TGTGCCAGCAGCCTCAGGAACGGCTATGGCTACACCTTC
-	TRBJ2-1	TRBV25-1	-	CASSRGSGAYNEQFF	TGTGCCAGCAGTCGAGGTAGTGGGGCCTACAATGAGCAGTTCTTC
-	TRBJ2-1	TRBV24-1	once	CATSDYSGGSYNEQFF	TGTGCCACCAGTGATTATTCAGGTGGCTCCTACAATGAGCAGTTCTTC
TRBD1	TRBJ1-2	TRBV4-1	once	CASSQDEWTGGYGGYTF	TGCGCCAGCAGCCAAGATGAGTGGACAGGGGGCTATGGTGGCTACACCTTC
-	TRBJ1-4	TRBV4-3	-	CASSQDAAGADEKLFF	TGCGCCAGCAGCCAAGATGCGGCAGGGGCGGATGAAAAACTGTTTTTT
-	TRBJ2-3	TRBV3-1/TRBV3-2	-	CASSTTDTQYF	TGTGCCAGCAGCACTACAGATACGCAGTATTTT
-	TRBJ2-1	TRBV5-1	-	CASSWGDYNEQFF	TGCGCCAGCAGTTGGGGGGATTACAATGAGCAGTTCTTC
-	TRBJ2-3	TRBV7-3	-	CASSFVGETDTQYF	TGTGCCAGCAGCTTCGTGGGGGAAACAGATACGCAGTATTTT
-	TRBJ2-1	TRBV7-9	-	CASSLVAEQFF	TGTGCCAGCAGCTTAGTGGCGGAGCAGTTCTTC
-	TRBJ2-1	TRBV23-1	-	CASSQRWGSPYNEQFF	TGCGCCAGCAGTCAGAGGTGGGGGAGTCCCTACAATGAGCAGTTCTTC
-	TRBJ1-1	TRBV3-1/TRBV3-2	-	CASSQVGQNTEAFF	TGTGCCAGCAGCCAAGTCGGACAGAACACTGAAGCTTTCTTT
TRBD1	TRBJ2-1	TRBV7-9	-	CASSPGQGTYNEQFF	TGTGCCAGCAGCCCGGGACAGGGGACCTACAATGAGCAGTTCTTC
-	TRBJ1-3	TRBV14	-	CASSLLGGTGNTIYF	TGTGCCAGCAGCCTACTAGGAGGAACTGGAAACACCATATATTTT
-	TRBJ1-1	TRBV3-1/TRBV3-2	-	CASSQVAGGNTEAFF	TGTGCCAGCAGCCAAGTAGCGGGGGGGAACACTGAAGCTTTCTTT
-	TRBJ1-1	TRBV2	-	CASSGQGYNTEAFF	TGTGCCAGCAGTGGGCAGGGATATAACACTGAAGCTTTCTTT
-	TRBJ1-1	TRBV19	-	CASREGNTEAFF	TGTGCCAGTCGAGAGGGGAACACTGAAGCTTTCTTT
TRBD1	TRBJ1-2	TRBV9	-	CASSVARQGAIYGYTF	TGTGCCAGCAGCGTAGCCCGACAGGGCGCGATCTATGGCTACACCTTC
-	TRBJ2-3	TRBV7-2	-	CASSSGTSDTQYF	TGTGCCAGCAGCTCTGGGACTTCAGATACGCAGTATTTT
TRBD1	TRBJ1-2	TRBV10-3	-	CAISGDSASSYGYTF	TGTGCCATCAGTGGGGACAGTGCTAGTTCCTATGGCTACACCTTC
-	TRBJ2-3	TRBV7-9	-	CASSLVSSTDTQYF	TGTGCCAGCAGCTTAGTTTCGAGCACAGATACGCAGTATTTT
TRBD2	TRBJ2-3	TRBV4-2	-	CASSFLPSGGATDTQYF	TGTGCCAGCAGTTTCCTGCCTAGCGGGGGGGCCACAGATACGCAGTATTTT
-	TRBJ2-5	TRBV25-1	-	CASSESPDMYF	TGTGCCAGCAGTGAGAGCCCGGACATGTACTTC
-	TRBJ2-3	TRBV4-1	-	CASSQARRSADTQYF	TGCGCCAGCAGCCAAGCGCGTCGGTCCGCAGATACGCAGTATTTT
TRBD2	TRBJ2-3	TRBV7-3	once	CASSPRGTSQTDTQYF	TGTGCCAGCAGCCCCCGCGGGACTAGTCAAACAGATACGCAGTATTTT
-	TRBJ1-3	TRBV12-3/TRBV12-4	-	CASSLVTAATIYF	TGTGCCAGCAGTTTAGTCACGGCGGCCACCATATATTTT
TRBD1	TRBJ1-2	TRBV12-3/TRBV12-4	-	CAAGDRGYGYTF	TGTGCCGCCGGGGACAGGGGGTATGGCTACACCTTC
-	TRBJ1-2	TRBV29-1	-	CSVEDRRGTNYGYTF	TGCAGCGTTGAAGATCGTCGAGGGACTAACTATGGCTACACCTTC